This T cell receptor (beta chain) was captured by sequencing in a study of regulatory T cells in long-lasting Graves disease. Time point given: persistent/refractory GD, antithyroid drugs over 5 years with positive TRAb. From PBMCs, RNA was extracted and then used to make the TCR library. The CDR3 loop spans 23 amino acids. Germline lookup yields CDR1 MDHEN and CDR2 SYDVKM. The V and J ends lost 6 bases and 0 bases respectively, with 38 bases between them. Combining iRepertoire HTBI primers with Arm-PCR of CDR3 regions, the authors built TCR beta libraries. One entry per CDR3 protein results from TCRdb running MiXCR on the multiplex PCR reads. The sample lists 360,000 or so distinct CDR3 sequences, 23% occurring once.

The chain combines TRBV28 with TRBJ2-5, with D tentatively TRBD2 (6 bases). Material: peripheral blood mononuclear cells (PBMCs), obtained when the disease was refractory, from a patient treated with antithyroid drugs. This sequence originates from a woman in her thirties or forties with Graves disease. DNA for the CDR3: TGTGCCAGCAGCTTAGCGATGTTTGGAGGGCTGGGAGATGGACCCCTGTACCAAGAGACCCAGTACTTC. It yields the protein CASSLAMFGGLGDGPLYQETQYF.